The 20 T cell receptor beta chains listed next were all sequenced from one sample in a study of control samples from healthy donors and cancer patients. Assay: immunoSEQ multiplex PCR; the TCRdb copy retains only in-frame clones and omits some. The repertoire includes fewer than 120,000 clones, approximately 88% of them detected once, and roughly 3.5% sits in the top ten. The sequenced material came from PBMCs. All receptors come from a woman aged 55-69 years with lung cancer.

The chain couples TRBV5-6 to TRBJ1-2, with a weak D call TRBD1 (5 bases). The CDR3 contains 13 residues. The germline gives CDR1 SGHDT, CDR2 YYEEEE. V was cut by 2 bases and J by 5 bases, with 10 bases left in between. The DNA for the CDR3 is TGTGCCAGCAGCTTACCGGACAATTATGGCTACACCTTC. Its translation: CASSLPDNYGYTF.

The CDR3 sequence: CASSPRLDTEAFF. In nucleotides, the CDR3 is TGTGCCAGCAGCCCTCGGTTGGACACTGAAGCTTTCTTT. The chain links TRBV14 to TRBJ1-1, with D hard to call. The CDR3 is 13 amino acids. Germline V gene sequence: CDR1 SGHDN, CDR2 FVKESK. The V end lost 4 bases, the J end lost 3 bases, and 9 bases lay between the germline ends.

The chain couples TRBV10-3 to TRBJ2-7, with D possibly matching TRBD1 (6 bases). The germline V gene has CDR1 ENHRY and CDR2 SYGVKD. The CDR3 extends over 14 amino acids. Trimming stripped 5 bases from V and 4 bases from J, with 15 bases between. DNA of the CDR3: TGTGCCATCAGTACACTCGGACAGACATACGAGCAGTACTTC. It is translated as CAISTLGQTYEQYF.

The gene calls are TRBV7-8 and TRBJ2-3; TRBD2 matches 8 bases. Trimming took 1 base from V and 2 from J; bases not matched to a gene: 17. This CDR3 region has 20 residues. CDR1 and CDR2 (germline): SGHVS, FQNEAQ. CDR3 nucleotide sequence: TGTGCCAGCAGCTTAGAGCGGAGCGTCTTGCGGGAGGTTGACACAGATACGCAGTATTTT. This codes for CASSLERSVLREVDTDTQYF.

J is TRBJ2-1 and V is TRBV11-2, with D perhaps matching TRBD1 or TRBD2 (5 bases each). V was cut by 5 bases and J by 12 bases, with 23 bases left in between. Germline values: CDR1 SGHAT, CDR2 FQNNGV. The CDR3 has 15 amino acids. The DNA for the CDR3 is TGTGCCAGCAGCCCTGGGGGAGTCAGTGGGAGACGGCAGTTCTTC. It is translated as CASSPGGVSGRRQFF.

The chain joins TRBV3-1 (or the pseudogene TRBV3-2) to TRBJ2-7; D is uncertain. V gave up 3 bases and J gave up 3 bases, with 9 bases separating them. The CDR3 loop spans 13 amino acids. Per the germline V gene, CDR1 is LGHDT and CDR2 is YNNKEL (reference sequence). The CDR3 protein is CASSQATNYEQYF. The CDR3 DNA reads as TGTGCCAGCAGCCAGGCGACAAACTACGAGCAGTACTTC.

The chain combines TRBV7-9 with TRBJ2-7; possible D gene TRBD1, 6 bases. Germline loops: CDR1 SEHNR, CDR2 FQNEAQ (reference sequence). This CDR3 has 15 residues. Trimming removed 1 base at V and 0 bases at J, with 10 bases between. This CDR3 is CASSLGGHFSYEQYF. The CDR3 DNA reads TGTGCCAGCAGCTTAGGGGGACATTTCTCCTACGAGCAGTACTTC.

The chain employs TRBV6-5 and TRBJ1-6, with 7 bases aligning to TRBD1. The length of the CDR3 is 14 residues. CDR1 is MNHEY and CDR2 is SVGAGI in the germline V gene. V was clipped by 8 bases and J by 6 bases; unmatched bases: 7. CDR3 loop: CASVEGARNSPLHF. In DNA form, the CDR3 reads TGTGCCAGCGTCGAGGGGGCGCGTAATTCACCCCTCCACTTT.

Here the CDR3 reads CASSLGAGGSQGQFF. The CDR3 bases are TGTGCCAGCAGCTTAGGAGCGGGGGGTTCTCAGGGGCAGTTCTTC. J is TRBJ2-1 and V is TRBV7-3; TRBD2 aligns across 9 bases. The CDR3 has 15 amino acids. J lost 12 bases, V lost 2 bases, and 11 bases had no gene match. The germline gives CDR1 SGHTA, CDR2 FQGTGA. Full variable domain (missing parts from reference TRBV7-3 and TRBJ2-1): GAGVSQTPSNKVTEKGKYVELRCDPISGHTALYWYRQSLGQGPEFLIYFQGTGAADDSGLPNDRFFAVRPEGSVSTLKIQRTERGDSAVYLCASSLGAGGSQGQFFGPGTRLTVL.

V usage is TRBV2 and J usage is TRBJ1-5; D might be TRBD1 (5 bases). This CDR3 has 15 residues. CDR1 and CDR2 (germline): SNHLY, FYNNEI. V gave up 3 bases and J gave up 5 bases, with 14 bases separating them. The CDR3 sequence is CASSEGRGRDQPQHF. Written as DNA, the CDR3 is TGTGCCAGCAGTGAGGGGCGAGGAAGGGATCAGCCCCAGCATTTT.

The V gene is TRBV15, the J gene TRBJ2-7; D might be TRBD1 or TRBD2, each matching 5 bases. The CDR3 sequence is 14 residues long. Trimming took 5 bases from V and 2 from J, leaving 13 bases between them. Germline values: CDR1 LNHNV, CDR2 YYDKDF (reference sequence). In nucleotides, the CDR3 is TGTGCCACCAGCGGGGGACCGGCGACCTACGAGCAGTACTTC. This encodes CATSGGPATYEQYF.

The chain uses TRBV6-6 and TRBJ1-1; 10 nucleotides match TRBD1. CDR3 length: 14 amino acids. Per germline, CDR1 MNHNY and CDR2 SVGAGI (reference sequence). Unmatched junction bases numbered 3, after V lost 6 bases and J lost 2 bases. Here the CDR3 DNA reads TGTGCCAGCAGGGGACAGGGGTCCAACACTGAAGCTTTCTTT. Amino acids: CASRGQGSNTEAFF.

This chain joins TRBV3-1 (or the pseudogene TRBV3-2) and TRBJ1-1; TRBD1 might be the D (5 bases). Trimming took off 4 bases at V and 1 base at J, with 10 bases between the two ends. The germline V gene encodes CDR1 LGHDT and CDR2 YNNKEL (reference sequence). CDR3 size: 14 residues. DNA of the CDR3: TGTGCCAGCAGCCTCGGGGGAAAGAACACTGAAGCTTTCTTT. Its protein is CASSLGGKNTEAFF.

V and J are TRBV5-5 and TRBJ2-1; 8 nucleotides match TRBD1. V lost 4 bases to trimming and J lost 3 bases; unmatched junction nucleotides: 6. Germline CDR1 is SGHKS and CDR2 is YYEKEE (reference sequence). CDR3 size: 15 residues. Written as DNA, the CDR3 is TGTGCCAGCAGCAAGACAGGGGACGGCTACAATGAGCAGTTCTTC. It translates to CASSKTGDGYNEQFF.

The chain recombines TRBV5-6 with TRBJ2-5; 9 positions agree with TRBD2. This CDR3 is 16 amino acids long. The trim removed 5 bases at V and 1 base at J, leaving 9 bases unmatched. The germline gives CDR1 SGHDT, CDR2 YYEEEE. CDR3 nucleotides: TGTGCCAGCAGTCGGGTAGCGGGAGTATTCCAAGAGACCCAGTACTTC. It is translated as CASSRVAGVFQETQYF.

This rearrangement joins TRBV6-5 to TRBJ1-4, with D possibly being TRBD1 (6 bases). Deletions cut 4 bases from V and 6 bases from J, with 18 bases between. Germline assignment: CDR1 MNHEY and CDR2 SVGAGI. The CDR3 runs to 16 residues. This CDR3 reads CASSSSYRVKDEKLFF. The CDR3 DNA reads TGTGCCAGCAGTTCGTCGTACAGGGTTAAGGATGAAAAACTGTTTTTT.

The rearrangement joins TRBV4-1 to TRBJ2-5; D is unresolved. The CDR3 loop spans 15 amino acids. Deletions cut 3 bases from V and 2 bases from J, with 13 bases between. Germline V gives CDR1 MGHRA, CDR2 YSYEKL. This CDR3 reads CASSHLTTVQETQYF. The CDR3 DNA reads as TGCGCCAGCAGCCACCTAACGACGGTTCAAGAGACCCAGTACTTC.

The chain's CDR3 is CASSYNQGANYGYTF. CDR3 in DNA: TGTGCCAGCAGTTACAACCAGGGAGCCAACTATGGCTACACCTTC. The rearrangement joins TRBV6-5 to TRBJ1-2; a weak D match, TRBD1 (5 bases). Trimming left V 2 bases short and J 2 bases short, with 12 bases between. CDR3 length equals 15 residues. From germline, CDR1 is MNHEY and CDR2 SVGAGI.

The chain has TRBV5-1 and TRBJ2-1, with 12 bases lining up with TRBD2. V trimming: 0 bases; J trimming: 6 bases; junction bases outside the gene matches: 13. Germline-derived CDR1 and CDR2 are SGHRS and YFSETQ. The CDR3 spans 19 residues. CDR3 sequence reads: CASSLEASGRVGDGNEQFF. CDR3 in DNA: TGCGCCAGCAGCTTGGAGGCTAGCGGGAGGGTAGGGGATGGCAATGAGCAGTTCTTC.

J is TRBJ2-3 and V is TRBV5-4; D is unresolved. Trimming stripped 3 bases from V and 2 bases from J, with 7 bases between. This CDR3 contains 13 residues. Germline CDR1 is SGHNT and CDR2 is YYREEE (reference sequence). The CDR3 bases are TGTGCCAGCAGCTCCGGCCCCACAGATACGCAGTATTTT. Protein sequence: CASSSGPTDTQYF. The whole variable domain, remainder taken from reference TRBV5-4 and TRBJ2-3, is ETGVTQSPTHLIKTRGQQVTLRCSSQSGHNTVSWYQQALGQGPQFIFQYYREEENGRGNFPPRFSGLQFPNYSSELNVNALELDDSALYLCASSSGPTDTQYFGPGTRLTVL.